This is a list of T cell receptor beta chains from one sample in a study of CD8 T cells in Susac syndrome. Using its own MiXCR run on the immunoSEQ multiplex PCR reads, TCRdb lists one record per CDR3 protein. The sample has 100,000 to 150,000 distinct CDR3 sequences; 85% to 95% are singletons. Sequencing was carried out using CD8+ T cells from PBMCs. These receptors came from a human donor with multiple sclerosis. The CDR3 runs from the conserved cysteine through the conserved F or W. Fields, in order: J gene, D gene, clone size, CDR3 length, V gene, CDR3 DNA, CDR3 protein. The D gene is left open where the match is weak. Part of the rows lack a size; the others show once, few, many or a class for expanded clones.

>TRBJ1-1|TRBD1|NA|15|TRBV29-1
TGCAGCGTTGAAGGGACAGGGAGTCGGCTCACTGAAGCTTTCTTT
CSVEGTGSRLTEAFF
>TRBJ1-2|NA|NA|14|TRBV24-1
TGTGCCACCAGTGATCACAGAGCTAACTATGGCTACACCTTC
CATSDHRANYGYTF
>TRBJ2-5|TRBD2|NA|16|TRBV6-1
TGTGCCAGCAGTGGTCGGACTAGCGGGGGCCAAGAGACCCAGTACTTC
CASSGRTSGGQETQYF
>TRBJ2-1|NA|NA|17|TRBV7-9
TGTGCCAGCAGCCCCCCGGGTAGCAGCAGCTCCTACAATGAGCAGTTCTTC
CASSPPGSSSSYNEQFF
>TRBJ2-3|NA|NA|14|TRBV30
TGTGCCTGGAGTGGCCGGGGTACCACAGATACGCAGTATTTT
CAWSGRGTTDTQYF
>TRBJ2-1|TRBD2|once|14|TRBV5-1
TGCGCCAGCAGCTTGTGGCGGGAGTCAAATGAGCAGTTCTTC
CASSLWRESNEQFF
>TRBJ1-2|TRBD1|NA|14|TRBV9
TGTGCCAGCAGCGTAGGCAGGGGGGACTATGGCTACACCTTC
CASSVGRGDYGYTF
>TRBJ2-7|NA|NA|11|TRBV28
TGTGCCAGCAGTTTCGATAACGAGCAGTACTTC
CASSFDNEQYF
>TRBJ1-5|TRBD1|once|14|TRBV12-5
TGTGCTAGTGCTCCGGGACAGGGTAGGGGGGCCCAGCATTTT
CASAPGQGRGAQHF
>TRBJ2-1|NA|NA|14|TRBV6-5
TGTGCCGCCGGACGCGGATCCTCCTACAATGAGCAGTTCTTC
CAAGRGSSYNEQFF
>TRBJ2-1|TRBD2|NA|16|TRBV7-2
TGTGCCAGCAGCTTACCGGTACTAGCGGGGCGAGATGAGCAGTTCTTC
CASSLPVLAGRDEQFF
>TRBJ1-3|NA|NA|14|TRBV19
TGTGCCAGTTCGCAGGGGAATGGTGGAAACACCATATATTTT
CASSQGNGGNTIYF
>TRBJ2-5|NA|NA|14|TRBV5-1
TGCGCCAGCAGCTGGGACCAATCGGGGGAGACCCAGTACTTC
CASSWDQSGETQYF
>TRBJ2-7|TRBD1|NA|14|TRBV7-9
TGTGCCAGCCGAGGGGGACAGGGGGCGGACGAGCAGTACTTC
CASRGGQGADEQYF
>TRBJ2-5|NA|NA|13|TRBV7-9
TGTGCCGCAGCACAGGGCTCGCAAGAGACCCAGTACTTC
CAAAQGSQETQYF
>TRBJ2-1|TRBD1|NA|13|TRBV20-1
TGCAGTGCTAGTGATCAGGGGGCAAGTGAGCAGTTCTTC
CSASDQGASEQFF
>TRBJ1-1|NA|NA|14|TRBV28
TGTGCCAGCAGCCTCGACGGCATGAACACTGAAGCTTTCTTT
CASSLDGMNTEAFF
>TRBJ2-4|NA|NA|13|TRBV7-9
TGTGCCAGCAGCTTTGGGGGGGCCGCCATTCAGTACTTC
CASSFGGAAIQYF
>TRBJ2-1|NA|NA|13|TRBV29-1
TGCAGCGCTGAAGGAGGGATGGGCAATGAGCAGTTCTTC
CSAEGGMGNEQFF
>TRBJ2-4|NA|NA|12|TRBV2
TGTGCCAGCAGTCTGGACAGAAACATTCAGTACTTC
CASSLDRNIQYF
>TRBJ2-1|TRBD2|NA|15|TRBV20-1
TGCAGTGCTAGAGATCTAGCGGGAGACACCAATGAGCAGTTCTTC
CSARDLAGDTNEQFF
>TRBJ1-4|NA|NA|11|TRBV12-3/TRBV12-4
TGTGCCAGCAGTTCGAATGAAAAACTGTTTTTT
CASSSNEKLFF